This T cell receptor (beta chain) was recorded in a study of PD-1 blockade in classical Hodgkin lymphoma. Autologous stem cell transplantation was followed by relapse in every patient, and brentuximab vedotin exposure varied. About this clone itself: The target antigen is unknown.

Clones were read by immunoSEQ multiplex PCR, and TCRdb kept only the in-frame ones, dropping some. In the table there are more than 40,000 clones, around 75% of which are singletons. The germline V gene encodes CDR1 SGHKS and CDR2 YYEKEE (reference sequence). Trimming pared 5 bases from V and 0 bases from J, leaving 8 bases between. This CDR3 region has 14 residues. General study results and limits: Lower baseline TCR diversity was reported for newly diagnosed patients than for healthy donors.

The source material was peripheral blood mononuclear cells (PBMCs), sampled at baseline. The sequence came from a human donor with classical Hodgkin lymphoma. The chain recombines TRBV5-5 with TRBJ1-4; D not resolved. The DNA for the CDR3 is TGTGCCAGCAGGCCGCGGCCAACTAATGAAAAACTGTTTTTT. Translation gives CASRPRPTNEKLFF.